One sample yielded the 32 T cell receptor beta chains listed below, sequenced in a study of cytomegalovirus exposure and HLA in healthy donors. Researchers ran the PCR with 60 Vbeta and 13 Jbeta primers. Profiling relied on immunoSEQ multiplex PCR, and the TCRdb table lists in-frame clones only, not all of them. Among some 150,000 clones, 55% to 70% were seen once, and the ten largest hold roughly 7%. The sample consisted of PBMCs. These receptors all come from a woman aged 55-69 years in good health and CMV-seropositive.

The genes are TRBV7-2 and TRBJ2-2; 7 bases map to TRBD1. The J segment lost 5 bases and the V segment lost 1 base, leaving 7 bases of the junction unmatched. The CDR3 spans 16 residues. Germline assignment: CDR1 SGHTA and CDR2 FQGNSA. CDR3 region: CASSLEVAGGTGELFF. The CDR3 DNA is TGTGCCAGCAGCTTAGAGGTTGCAGGGGGTACCGGGGAGCTGTTTTTT.

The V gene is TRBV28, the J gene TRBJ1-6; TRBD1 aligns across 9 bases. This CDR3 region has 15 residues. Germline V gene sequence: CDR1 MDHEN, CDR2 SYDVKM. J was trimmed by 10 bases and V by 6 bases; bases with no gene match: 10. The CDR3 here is CASREGGQGRSPLHF. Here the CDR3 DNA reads TGTGCCAGCAGGGAAGGGGGACAGGGCCGGTCACCCCTCCACTTT.

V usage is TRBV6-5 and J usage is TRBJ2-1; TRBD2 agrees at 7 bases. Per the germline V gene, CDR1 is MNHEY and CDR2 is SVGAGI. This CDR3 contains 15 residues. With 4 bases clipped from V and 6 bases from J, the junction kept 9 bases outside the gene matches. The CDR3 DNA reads TGTGCCAGCAGTTCCTCTGTGGGAGGGCTCAATGAGCAGTTCTTC. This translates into CASSSSVGGLNEQFF.

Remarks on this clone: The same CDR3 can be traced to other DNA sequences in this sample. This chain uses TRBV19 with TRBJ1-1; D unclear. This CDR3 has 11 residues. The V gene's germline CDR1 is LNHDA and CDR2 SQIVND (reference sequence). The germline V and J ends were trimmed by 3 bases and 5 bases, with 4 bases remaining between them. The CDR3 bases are TGTGCCAGTAGTATCGGGACTGAAGCTTTCTTT. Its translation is CASSIGTEAFF.

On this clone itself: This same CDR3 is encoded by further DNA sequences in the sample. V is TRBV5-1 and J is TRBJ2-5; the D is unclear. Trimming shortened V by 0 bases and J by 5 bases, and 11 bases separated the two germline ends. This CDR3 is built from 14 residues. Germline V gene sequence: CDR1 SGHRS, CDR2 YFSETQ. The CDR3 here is CASSLVAGAETQYF. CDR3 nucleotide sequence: TGCGCCAGCAGCTTGGTAGCCGGCGCGGAGACCCAGTACTTC.

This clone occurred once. CDR3 protein: CASSNQGPATQYF. The CDR3 DNA follows: TGTGCCAGCAGCAACCAGGGGCCCGCGACCCAGTACTTC. The rearrangement uses TRBV7-8 and TRBJ2-5; possibly TRBD1 for D (6 bases). The CDR3 is made up of 13 amino acids. Germline assignment: CDR1 SGHVS and CDR2 FQNEAQ. The germline V and J ends were trimmed by 5 bases and 7 bases, with 14 bases remaining between them.

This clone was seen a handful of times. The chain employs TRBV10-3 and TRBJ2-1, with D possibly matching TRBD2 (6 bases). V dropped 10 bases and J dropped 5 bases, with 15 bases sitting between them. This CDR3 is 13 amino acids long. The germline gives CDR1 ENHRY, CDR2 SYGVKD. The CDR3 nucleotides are TGTGCCAGCGGACGGGAGACCCACAATGAGCAGTTCTTC. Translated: CASGRETHNEQFF.

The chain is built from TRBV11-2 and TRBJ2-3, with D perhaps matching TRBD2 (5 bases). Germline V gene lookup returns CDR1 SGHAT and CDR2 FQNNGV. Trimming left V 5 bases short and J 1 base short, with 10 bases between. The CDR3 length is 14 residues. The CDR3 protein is CASSRGIGTDTQYF. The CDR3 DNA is TGTGCCAGCAGCCGAGGGATAGGCACAGATACGCAGTATTTT.

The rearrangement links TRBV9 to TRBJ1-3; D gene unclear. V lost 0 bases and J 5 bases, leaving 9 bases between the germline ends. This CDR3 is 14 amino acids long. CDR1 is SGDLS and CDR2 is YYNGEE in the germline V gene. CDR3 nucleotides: TGTGCCAGCAGCGTAGGGACTTACAGAAACACCATATATTTT. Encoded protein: CASSVGTYRNTIYF.

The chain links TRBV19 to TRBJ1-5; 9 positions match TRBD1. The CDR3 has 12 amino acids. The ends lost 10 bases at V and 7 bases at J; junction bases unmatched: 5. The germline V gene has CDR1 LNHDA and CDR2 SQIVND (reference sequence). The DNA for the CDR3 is TGTGCCACTGAGGGACAGGGCCAGCCCCAGCATTTT. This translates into CATEGQGQPQHF.

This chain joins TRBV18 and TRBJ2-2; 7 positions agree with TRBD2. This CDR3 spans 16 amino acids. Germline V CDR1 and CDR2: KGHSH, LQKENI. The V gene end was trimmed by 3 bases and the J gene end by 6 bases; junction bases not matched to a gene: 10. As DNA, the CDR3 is TGTGCCAGCTCACCTTCGGCGGGAGTGGGGGCCGGGGAGCTGTTTTTT. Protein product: CASSPSAGVGAGELFF.

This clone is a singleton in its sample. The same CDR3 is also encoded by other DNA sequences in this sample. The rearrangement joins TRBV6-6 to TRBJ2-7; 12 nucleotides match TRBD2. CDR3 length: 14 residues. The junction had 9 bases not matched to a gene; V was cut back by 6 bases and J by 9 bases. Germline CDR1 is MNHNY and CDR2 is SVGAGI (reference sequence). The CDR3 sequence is CASSRTSGAPMQYF. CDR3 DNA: TGTGCCAGCAGCCGGACTAGCGGGGCGCCTATGCAGTACTTC.

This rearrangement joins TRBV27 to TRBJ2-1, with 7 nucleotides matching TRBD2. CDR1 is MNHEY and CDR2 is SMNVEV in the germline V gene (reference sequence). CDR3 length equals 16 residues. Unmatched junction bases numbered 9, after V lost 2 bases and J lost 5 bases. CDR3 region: CASSLIGGSMDNEQFF. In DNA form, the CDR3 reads TGTGCCAGCAGTTTAATCGGCGGGAGCATGGACAATGAGCAGTTCTTC.

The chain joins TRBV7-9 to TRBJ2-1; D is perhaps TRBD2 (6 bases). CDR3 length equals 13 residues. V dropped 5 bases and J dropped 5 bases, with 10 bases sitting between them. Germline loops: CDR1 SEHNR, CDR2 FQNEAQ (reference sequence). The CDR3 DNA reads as TGTGCCAGCAGCCCGGACTATGACAATGAGCAGTTCTTC. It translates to CASSPDYDNEQFF.

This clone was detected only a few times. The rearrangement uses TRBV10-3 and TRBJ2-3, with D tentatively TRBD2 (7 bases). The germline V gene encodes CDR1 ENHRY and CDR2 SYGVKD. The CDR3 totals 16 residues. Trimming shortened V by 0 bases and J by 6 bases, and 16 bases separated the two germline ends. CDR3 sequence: CAISESKGGARDTQYF. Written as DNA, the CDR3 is TGTGCCATCAGTGAGTCGAAAGGGGGGGCGAGGGATACGCAGTATTTT.

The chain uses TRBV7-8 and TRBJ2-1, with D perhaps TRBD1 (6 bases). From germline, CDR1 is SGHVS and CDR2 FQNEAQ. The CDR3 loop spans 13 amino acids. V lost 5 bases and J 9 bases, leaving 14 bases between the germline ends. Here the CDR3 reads CASSKQGFAEQFF. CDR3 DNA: TGTGCCAGCAGCAAACAGGGTTTCGCTGAGCAGTTCTTC.

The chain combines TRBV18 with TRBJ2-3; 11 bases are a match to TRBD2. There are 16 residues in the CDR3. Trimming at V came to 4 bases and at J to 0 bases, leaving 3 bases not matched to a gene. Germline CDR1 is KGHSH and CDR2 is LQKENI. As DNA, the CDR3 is TGTGCCAGCTCACGACGACTAGCGGGAAGCACAGATACGCAGTATTTT. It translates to CASSRRLAGSTDTQYF.

The CDR3 region has the DNA TGTGCCAGCAGTTCCACCTACGAGCAGTACTTC. Translation: CASSSTYEQYF. V and J are TRBV27 and TRBJ2-7, with D hard to call. The CDR3 extends over 11 amino acids. CDR1 and CDR2 (germline): MNHEY, SMNVEV (reference sequence). With 4 bases removed from V and 2 bases from J, the gap between germline ends came to 3 bases.

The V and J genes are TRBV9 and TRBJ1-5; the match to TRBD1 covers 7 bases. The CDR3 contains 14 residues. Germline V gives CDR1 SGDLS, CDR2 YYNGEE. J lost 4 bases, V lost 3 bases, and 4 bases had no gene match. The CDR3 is CASSGGTANQPQHF. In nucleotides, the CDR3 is TGTGCCAGCAGCGGTGGGACAGCTAATCAGCCCCAGCATTTT.

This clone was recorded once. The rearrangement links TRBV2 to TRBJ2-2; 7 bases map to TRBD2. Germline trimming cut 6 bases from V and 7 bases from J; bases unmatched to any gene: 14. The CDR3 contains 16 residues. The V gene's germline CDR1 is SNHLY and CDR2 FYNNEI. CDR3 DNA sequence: TGTGCCAGCAGGGAGGAAGGCGGGAGCTCTGGCGGGGAGCTGTTTTTT. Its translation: CASREEGGSSGGELFF.

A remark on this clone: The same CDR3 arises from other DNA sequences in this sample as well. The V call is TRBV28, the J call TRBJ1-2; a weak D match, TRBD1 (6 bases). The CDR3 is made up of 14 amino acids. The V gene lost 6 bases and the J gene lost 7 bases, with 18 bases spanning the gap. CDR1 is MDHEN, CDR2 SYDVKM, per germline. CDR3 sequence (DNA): TGTGCCAGCAGCTCCCCAGGGGCATGGAGTGGCTACACCTTC. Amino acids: CASSSPGAWSGYTF.

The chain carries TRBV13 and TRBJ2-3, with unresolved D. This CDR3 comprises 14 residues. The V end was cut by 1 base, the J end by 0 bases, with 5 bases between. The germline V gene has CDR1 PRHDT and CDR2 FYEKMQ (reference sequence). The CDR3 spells CASSLAGSTDTQYF. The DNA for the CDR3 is TGTGCCAGCAGCTTAGCGGGTAGCACAGATACGCAGTATTTT. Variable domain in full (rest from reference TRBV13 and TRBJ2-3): AAGVIQSPRHLIKEKRETATLKCYPIPRHDTVYWYQQGPGQDPQFLISFYEKMQSDKGSIPDRFSAQQFSDYHSELNMSSLELGDSALYFCASSLAGSTDTQYFGPGTRLTVL.

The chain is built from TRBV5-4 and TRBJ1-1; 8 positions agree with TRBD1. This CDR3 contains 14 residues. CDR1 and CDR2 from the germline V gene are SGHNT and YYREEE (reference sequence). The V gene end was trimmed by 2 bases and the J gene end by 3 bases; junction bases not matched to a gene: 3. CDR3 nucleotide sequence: TGTGCCAGCAGCTTCGACAGGGGCTACACTGAAGCTTTCTTT. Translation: CASSFDRGYTEAFF. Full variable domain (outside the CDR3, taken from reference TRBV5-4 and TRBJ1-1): ETGVTQSPTHLIKTRGQQVTLRCSSQSGHNTVSWYQQALGQGPQFIFQYYREEENGRGNFPPRFSGLQFPNYSSELNVNALELDDSALYLCASSFDRGYTEAFFGQGTRLTVV.

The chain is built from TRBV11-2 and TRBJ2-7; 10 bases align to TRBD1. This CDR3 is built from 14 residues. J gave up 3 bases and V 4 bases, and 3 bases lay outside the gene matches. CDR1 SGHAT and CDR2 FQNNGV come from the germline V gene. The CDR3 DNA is TGTGCCAGCAGCTCGACAGGGGGCGACTACGAGCAGTACTTC. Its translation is CASSSTGGDYEQYF.

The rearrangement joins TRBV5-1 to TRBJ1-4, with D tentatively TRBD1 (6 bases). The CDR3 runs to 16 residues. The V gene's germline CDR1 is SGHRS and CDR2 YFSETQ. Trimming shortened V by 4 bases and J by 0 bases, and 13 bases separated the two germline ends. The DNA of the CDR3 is TGCGCCAGCAGCAAGGACAGCCCTGCAACTAATGAAAAACTGTTTTTT. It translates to CASSKDSPATNEKLFF.

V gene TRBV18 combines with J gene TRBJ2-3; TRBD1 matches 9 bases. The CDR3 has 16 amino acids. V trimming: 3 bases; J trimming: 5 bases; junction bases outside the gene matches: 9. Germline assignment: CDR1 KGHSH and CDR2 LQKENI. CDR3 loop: CASSPKTGGQGDTQYF. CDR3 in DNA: TGTGCCAGCTCACCTAAAACAGGGGGCCAAGGAGATACGCAGTATTTT.

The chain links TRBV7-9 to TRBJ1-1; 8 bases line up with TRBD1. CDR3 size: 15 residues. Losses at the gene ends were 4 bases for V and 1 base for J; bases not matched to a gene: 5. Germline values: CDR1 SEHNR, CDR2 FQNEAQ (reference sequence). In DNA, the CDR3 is TGTGCCAGCAGCTCCCAGGGGGCGCGGAACACTGAAGCTTTCTTT. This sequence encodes CASSSQGARNTEAFF.

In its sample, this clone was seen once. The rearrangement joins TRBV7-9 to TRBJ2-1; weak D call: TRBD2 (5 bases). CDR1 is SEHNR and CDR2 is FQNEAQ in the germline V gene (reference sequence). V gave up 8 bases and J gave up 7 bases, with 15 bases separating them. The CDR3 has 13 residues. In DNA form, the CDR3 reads TGTGCCAGCGGGAACGACTTAGCGAATGAGCAGTTCTTC. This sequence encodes CASGNDLANEQFF.

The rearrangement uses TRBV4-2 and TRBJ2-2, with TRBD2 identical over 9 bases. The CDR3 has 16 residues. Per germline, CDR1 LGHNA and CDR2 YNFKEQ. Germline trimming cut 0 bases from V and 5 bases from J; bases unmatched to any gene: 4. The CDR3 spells CASSQDRLAGTGELFF. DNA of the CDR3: TGTGCCAGCAGCCAAGATCGGCTAGCGGGAACCGGGGAGCTGTTTTTT.

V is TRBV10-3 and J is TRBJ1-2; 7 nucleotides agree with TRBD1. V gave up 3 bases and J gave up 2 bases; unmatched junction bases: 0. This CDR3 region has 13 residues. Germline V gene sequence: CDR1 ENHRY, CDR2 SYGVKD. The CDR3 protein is CAISDRGNYGYTF. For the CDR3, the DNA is TGTGCCATCAGTGACAGGGGGAACTATGGCTACACCTTC.

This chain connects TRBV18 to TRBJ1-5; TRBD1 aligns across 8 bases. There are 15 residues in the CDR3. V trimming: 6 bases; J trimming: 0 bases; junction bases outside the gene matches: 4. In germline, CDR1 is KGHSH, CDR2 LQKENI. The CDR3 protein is CASSLQGDSNQPQHF. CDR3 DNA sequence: TGTGCCAGCTCGCTACAGGGGGATAGCAATCAGCCCCAGCATTTT.

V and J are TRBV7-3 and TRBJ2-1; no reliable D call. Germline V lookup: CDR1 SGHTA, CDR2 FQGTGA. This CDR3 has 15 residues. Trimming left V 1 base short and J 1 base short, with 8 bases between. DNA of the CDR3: TGTGCCAGCAGCTTAAGGCTAGTGTCCTACAATGAGCAGTTCTTC. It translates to CASSLRLVSYNEQFF.